This TCR beta chain was sequenced in a study of T cell repertoires in cytomegalovirus infection. Study-wide background: Public TCR beta signatures were indicative of both CMV infection and a matching HLA type. Points from the study as a whole: HLA-C-restricted CMV clonotypes gave the most frequent clonotype in two of eight donors. Accumulated public TCR beta family frequency recognized individuals carrying CMV together with the relevant HLA.

TCRdb re-analysed the reads in MiXCR, keeping a single row per CDR3 protein. The sample has 680,000 or so distinct CDR3 sequences, about 33% seen once. The table lists this clonotype with a count of one. The target antigen is unknown. The CDR3 sequence is 13 residues long. After removal of 6 bases from V and 4 bases from J, the junction contained 4 bases not matched to a gene. The sequenced sample was cultured PBMCs, obtained from culture after CMV antigen stimulation. The sequence was obtained from a human donor in good health (CMV status not recorded). Some clones in this sample may be carry-over from other donors' samples. The chain couples TRBV12-3 or TRBV12-4 to TRBJ1-2; 8 nucleotides match TRBD1. CDR3 amino acids: CASSRGLGYGYTF. DNA of the CDR3: TGTGCCAGCAGCAGGGGGCTCGGCTATGGCTACACCTTC.